The rows below give T cell receptor beta chains drawn from one sample of a study of identifying expanded T cells in peripheral blood. The table came from immunoSEQ multiplex PCR; TCRdb's copy has only in-frame clones and leaves some out. This table holds 95,000 to 100,000 clones, 87% found once. The specimen sequenced was blood. Receptors originate from a person between 18 and 75 years old in good health. CDR3s include the opening cysteine and the closing phenylalanine or tryptophan. Fields, in order: J gene, V gene, clone size, D gene, CDR3 DNA, CDR3 protein. The D gene is left open where the match is weak. Size values are once, few and many counts, or a class for expanded clones, and some rows have none.

>TRBJ2-5|TRBV28|NA|NA
TGTGCCAGCAATCCTCCGGGCCGCCGGGGGACCCAGTACTTC
CASNPPGRRGTQYF
>TRBJ2-7|TRBV19|large|TRBD2
TGTGCCAGTAGTATATCTAGCGGGGTTGTCTACGAGCAGTACTTC
CASSISSGVVYEQYF
>TRBJ2-1|TRBV5-1|NA|TRBD1
TGCGCCAGCAGCTTTAACGACAGGGTGGACTATGAGCAGTTCTTC
CASSFNDRVDYEQFF
>TRBJ2-5|TRBV6-6|NA|TRBD2
TGTGCCAGCAGTTACAGCGGGGGATTACAAGAGACCCAGTACTTC
CASSYSGGLQETQYF
>TRBJ1-5|TRBV7-8|once|NA
TGTGCCAGCAGCCCCCGACAGTTTAGCAATCAGCCCCAGCATTTT
CASSPRQFSNQPQHF
>TRBJ2-2|TRBV5-4|NA|TRBD1
TGTGCCAGCAGCTTGGCGGGACAGCTTACAACCGGGGAGCTGTTTTTT
CASSLAGQLTTGELFF
>TRBJ1-2|TRBV7-8|NA|NA
TGTGCCAGCAGCCTCTATAGGACATTTGATGTTTGGAGCGTCTTC
CASSLYRTFDVWSVF
>TRBJ2-4|TRBV6-5|NA|TRBD1
TGTGCCAGCAGCATAAAACCCGGGACAGGAGGCATACAGTACTTC
CASSIKPGTGGIQYF
>TRBJ1-6|TRBV19|NA|NA
TGTGCCAGCCATGAGGGGATTCGTAATTCACCCCTCCACTTT
CASHEGIRNSPLHF
>TRBJ1-3|TRBV7-9|NA|TRBD1
TGTGCCAGCAGCTCGCAGCGGACAGGGAGGTTCGAAAACACCATATATTTT
CASSSQRTGRFENTIYF
>TRBJ1-2|TRBV10-3|NA|TRBD1
TGTGCCATCAGTGAGGGGGGACAGCGAAACTATGGCTACACCTTC
CAISEGGQRNYGYTF
>TRBJ2-7|TRBV11-1|NA|NA
TGTGCCAGCAGCGGGGGGACGGTATCCTACGAGCAGTACTTC
CASSGGTVSYEQYF
>TRBJ2-7|TRBV29-1|NA|TRBD2
TGCAGCGTTGAAGATTGGACTAGCGGTATCTACGAGCAGTACTTC
CSVEDWTSGIYEQYF
>TRBJ2-2|TRBV4-3|NA|NA
TGCGCCAGCAGCCAATCACTAGCCAACACCGGGGAGCTGTTTTTT
CASSQSLANTGELFF
>TRBJ2-5|TRBV19|NA|TRBD2
TGTGCCAGTAGTTCAGCGGGGGCGCGGGAGACCCAGTACTTC
CASSSAGARETQYF
>TRBJ2-7|TRBV7-2|NA|NA
TGTGCCAGCAGCTTAGGTGGGGCACGGGGGCACTCCTACGAGCAGTACTTC
CASSLGGARGHSYEQYF
>TRBJ1-1|TRBV13|NA|NA
TGTGCCAGCAGCTCGTTTATGGAGGGACGCACTGAAGCTTTCTTT
CASSSFMEGRTEAFF
>TRBJ2-7|TRBV15|once|NA
TGTGCCACCAGCAGAGCCCTTGAGGGCTACGAGCAGTACTTC
CATSRALEGYEQYF
>TRBJ1-1|TRBV25-1|NA|TRBD1
TGTGCCAGCAGTGGTAAGACAGGGTCGTGGACTGAAGCTTTCTTT
CASSGKTGSWTEAFF
>TRBJ2-1|TRBV7-6|NA|TRBD2
TGTGCCAGCAGCTTAGCGAGTTTAGCGGGGGCGCGCGATGAGCAGTTCTTC
CASSLASLAGARDEQFF
>TRBJ1-3|TRBV6-5|once|TRBD1
TGTGCCAGCAGTTATGGGACAGCCGGAAACACCATATATTTT
CASSYGTAGNTIYF
>TRBJ1-3|TRBV5-1|few|NA
TGCGCCAGCAGCTTCTCCGGAAACACCATATATTTT
CASSFSGNTIYF
>TRBJ1-5|TRBV7-8|NA|NA
TGTGCCAGCAGCTTAGCCGGATATCAGCCCCAGCATTTT
CASSLAGYQPQHF
>TRBJ2-5|TRBV13|NA|NA
TGTGCCAGCAGCCCCCGGGGGGCGGGCCGAGAGACCCAGTACTTC
CASSPRGAGRETQYF
>TRBJ2-5|TRBV29-1|NA|TRBD2
TGCAGCGTTGGAGGTGGAGGTGGGCGGGGGATTGGGGAGACCCAGTACTTC
CSVGGGGGRGIGETQYF
>TRBJ2-2|TRBV7-9|NA|NA
TGTGCCAGCAGTTTGGGACGGTCCACCGGGGAGCTGTTTTTT
CASSLGRSTGELFF
>TRBJ2-1|TRBV29-1|NA|TRBD1
TGCAGCGTTGAATTAAGGGACAGGGGTTCCTACAATGAGCAGTTCTTC
CSVELRDRGSYNEQFF
>TRBJ1-5|TRBV19|NA|TRBD1
TGTGCCAGTAGTGATCGGGACAGGGGTCATAATCAGCCCCAGCATTTT
CASSDRDRGHNQPQHF
>TRBJ2-1|TRBV6-5|once|NA
TGTGCCAGCACATGGCGGAGCCCCAACAATGAGCAGTTCTTC
CASTWRSPNNEQFF
>TRBJ1-2|TRBV5-1|NA|TRBD1
TGCGCCAGCAGCCCAGACACAGGGGGCGGCTACACCTTC
CASSPDTGGGYTF
>TRBJ2-1|TRBV7-9|NA|NA
TGTGCCAGCAGCCGTCAGGGTGGAGCTGCGGAGTTCTTC
CASSRQGGAAEFF
>TRBJ2-3|TRBV7-9|NA|TRBD2
TGTGCCAGCAGCCCCCGGCTAGCGGGATACACAGATACGCAGTATTTT
CASSPRLAGYTDTQYF
>TRBJ2-7|TRBV4-3|NA|NA
TGCGCCAGCAGCCAAGAACGGGGGGCCGCCTACGAGCAGTACTTC
CASSQERGAAYEQYF
>TRBJ1-2|TRBV7-2|NA|NA
TGTGCCAGCAGCTTAATAGACTATGGCTACACCTTC
CASSLIDYGYTF
>TRBJ2-7|TRBV7-8|NA|TRBD1
TGTGCCAGCAGCTGGGGGCCCCAGGACAGGGACTACGAGCAGTACTTC
CASSWGPQDRDYEQYF
>TRBJ1-1|TRBV5-4|once|NA
TGTGCCAGCAACCTCGAGGGGCAGGGGATGAACACTGAAGCTTTCTTT
CASNLEGQGMNTEAFF
>TRBJ2-7|TRBV7-5|NA|NA
TGTGCCAGAAGCGGGGTCGGGACAGGGGGCTACGAGCAGTACTTC
CARSGVGTGGYEQYF
>TRBJ2-5|TRBV28|once|TRBD1
TGTGCCTGTGGGACAGCAGGGACCCAGTACTTC
CACGTAGTQYF
>TRBJ1-6|TRBV11-2|few|NA
TGTGCCAGCAGCCCCCGGGGGGGGAGCTCCTATAATTCACCCCTCCACTTT
CASSPRGGSSYNSPLHF
>TRBJ2-5|TRBV7-2|NA|TRBD1
TGTGCCAGCAGCTTTAAGACAGGGGGCTCCGGAGAGACCCAGTACTTC
CASSFKTGGSGETQYF
>TRBJ2-5|TRBV6-5|once|NA
TGTGCCAGCAGACGGATTGGGGTGGAGACCCAGTACTTC
CASRRIGVETQYF
>TRBJ2-1|TRBV10-3|NA|NA
TGTGCCATCAGTGAAAGCTTGCAGGGCTCCTACAATGAGCAGTTCTTC
CAISESLQGSYNEQFF
>TRBJ2-3|TRBV2|NA|NA
TGTGCCAGCAGTCGACGGCAGGGGATGGATACGCAGTATTTT
CASSRRQGMDTQYF
>TRBJ1-4|TRBV11-2|once|NA
TGTGCCAGCAGCTCGCCATTGTTGGGGATCGGTACTAATGAAAAACTGTTTTTT
CASSSPLLGIGTNEKLFF
>TRBJ2-3|TRBV28|NA|NA
TGTGCCAGCAGTCGTTCTAGCGACACAGATACGCAGTATTTT
CASSRSSDTDTQYF
>TRBJ2-2|TRBV7-9|NA|NA
TGTGCCAGCAGCTTCTTGAGGGAGGCGACCGGGGAGCTGTTTTTT
CASSFLREATGELFF
>TRBJ2-3|TRBV28|NA|TRBD2
TGTGCCAGCAGTTTAGTGGTCGGCGGGGGGGCCTTTGTACAAACAGCTAGCACAGATACGCAGTATTTT
CASSLVVGGGAFVQTASTDTQYF